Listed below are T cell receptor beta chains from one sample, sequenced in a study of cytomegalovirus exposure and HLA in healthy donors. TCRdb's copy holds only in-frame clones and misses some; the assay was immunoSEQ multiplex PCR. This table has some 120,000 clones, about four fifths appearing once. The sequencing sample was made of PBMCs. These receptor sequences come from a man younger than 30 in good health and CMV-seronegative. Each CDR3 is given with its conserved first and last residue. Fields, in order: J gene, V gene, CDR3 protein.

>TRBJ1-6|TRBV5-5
CASSPTWASPLHF
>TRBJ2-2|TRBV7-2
CASSFWTEGTGELFF
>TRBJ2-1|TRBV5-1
CASSFGRGLLNEQFF
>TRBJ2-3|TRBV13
CASSLDSSGFVSTDTQYF
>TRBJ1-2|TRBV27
CASSYAGVNDYGYTF
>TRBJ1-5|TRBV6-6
CASSSQGSNQPQHF
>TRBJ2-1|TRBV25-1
CASSALAVDNEQFF
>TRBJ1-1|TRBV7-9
CASTGSQMNTEAFF
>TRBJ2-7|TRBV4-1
CASSQLDGAYEQYF
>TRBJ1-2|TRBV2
CASRPRTGRDGYTF
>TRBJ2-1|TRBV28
CASSAVDYPINEQFF
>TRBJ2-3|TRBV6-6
CASSRLGEITDTQYF
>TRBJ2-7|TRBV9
CASSVATSRTYEQYF
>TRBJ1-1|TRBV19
CASSIWDRGSSAEAFF
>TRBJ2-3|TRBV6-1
CASSESVAGVTDTQYF
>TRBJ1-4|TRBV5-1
CASRREHEKLFF
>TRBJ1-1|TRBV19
CASSITGNTEAFF
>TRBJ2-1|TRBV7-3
CASSGLAGERNEQFF
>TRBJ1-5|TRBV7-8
CASSLDGTGRHSNQPQHF
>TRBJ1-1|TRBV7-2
CASSQFPITGTEAFF
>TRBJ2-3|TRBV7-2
CASSSQQGASQYF
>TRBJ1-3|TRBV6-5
CASSYGTAGNTIYF
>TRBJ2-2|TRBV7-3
CASRTGTVVGGELFF
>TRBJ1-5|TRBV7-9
CASSLGRGPNQPQHF
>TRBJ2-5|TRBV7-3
CASSLDNQETQYF
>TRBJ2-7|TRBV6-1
CASRTTGNYEQYF
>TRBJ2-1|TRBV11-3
CASSLRASGIYNEQFF
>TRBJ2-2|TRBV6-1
CASSEAPLASANTGELFF
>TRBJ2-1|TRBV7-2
CASSLGLDYNEQFF
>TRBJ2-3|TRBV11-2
CASSPRGSGRARTDTQYF
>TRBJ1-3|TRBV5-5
CASSLAVRGNGNTIYF
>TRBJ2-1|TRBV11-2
CASRNRLTSKNEQFF
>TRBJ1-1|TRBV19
CASSTDAGATEAFF
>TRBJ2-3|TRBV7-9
CASRDSTTDTQYF
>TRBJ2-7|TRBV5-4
CASSGDSGSYEQYF
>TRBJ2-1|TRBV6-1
CASSEQGKGASGTSNEQFF
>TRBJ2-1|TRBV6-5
CASGRREGYNEQFF
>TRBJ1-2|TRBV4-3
CASSQDWQGAEVYGYTF
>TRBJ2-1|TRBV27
CASSPRSYNEQFF
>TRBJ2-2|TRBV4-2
CASSQTTRANTGELFF
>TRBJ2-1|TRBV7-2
CASSQGLRSAPYNEQFF
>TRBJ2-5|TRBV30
CAWSVWRVAGGEETQYF
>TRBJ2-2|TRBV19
CASRWAGGNTGELFF
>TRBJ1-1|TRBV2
CASVRQNMNTEAFF
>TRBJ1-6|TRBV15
CATSRPFVDLSSPLHF
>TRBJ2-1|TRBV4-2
CASRAASGLYNEQFF
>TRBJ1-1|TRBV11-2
CASSRSQLEAFF
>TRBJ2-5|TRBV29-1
CSVLTGGAETQYF
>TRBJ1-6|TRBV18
CASSPQGRTGNSPLHF
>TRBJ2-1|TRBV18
CASSPPGQGEQFF
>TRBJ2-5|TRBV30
CAWSVFRPQETQYF
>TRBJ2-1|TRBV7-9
CASSSGSGRDYNEQFF
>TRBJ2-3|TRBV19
CASSLTGGLGYF